This is a list of T cell receptor beta chains from one sample in a study of T cells in Graves' hyperthyroidism and ophthalmopathy. MiXCR, applied by TCRdb to the multiplex PCR reads, yields one record per CDR3 protein. The sample comprises fewer than 550,000 distinct CDR3 sequences, around 22% of which are singletons, and roughly 10% rests with the top ten. Source material: blood. The receptors originated from a woman in her thirties with Graves' ophthalmopathy. The CDR3 runs from the conserved cysteine through the conserved F or W. D genes are given only for firm matches. Only part of the rows carry a size: once, few, many, or a class if the clone is expanded.

TRBV28	many	TRBJ2-7	.	TGTGCCAGCAGGCCCTCCAGGGACATCCTGGCCCGGGAGCAGTACTTC	CASRPSRDILAREQYF
TRBV6-1	many	TRBJ2-7	.	TGTGCCAGCAGAAGGGGGACTTCCGGGCCCCCCTACGAGCAGTACTTC	CASRRGTSGPPYEQYF
TRBV30	.	TRBJ1-1	.	TGTGCCTGGAACCAACAGGTACTGAACACTGAAGCTTTCTTT	CAWNQQVLNTEAFF
TRBV12-3/TRBV12-4	.	TRBJ1-2	.	TGTGCCAGCAGTTTCGAACAGAATGGCTACACCTTC	CASSFEQNGYTF
TRBV4-3	many	TRBJ2-5	.	TGCGCCAGCAGCCAAGGTACAGGGTCGGGGACCCAGTACTTC	CASSQGTGSGTQYF
TRBV12-3/TRBV12-4	.	TRBJ1-2	.	TGTGCCAGCCGGGCTGGAGGGGGAGGCTATGGCTACACCTTC	CASRAGGGGYGYTF
TRBV20-1	few	TRBJ2-1	.	TGCAGTGCTAGAGGACTAAGTGAGCAGTTCTTC	CSARGLSEQFF
TRBV20-1	.	TRBJ1-2	TRBD1	TGCAGTGCCCGGAGGGGGGCGGGACAGGGCTATGGCTACACCTTC	CSARRGAGQGYGYTF
TRBV4-1	many	TRBJ2-5	.	TGCGCCAGCAGCCAAGATATGGGGGGTATCCAAGAGACCCAGTACTTC	CASSQDMGGIQETQYF
TRBV19	.	TRBJ2-5	TRBD1	TGTGCCAGTAGTATGGGACAGCCTCAAGAGACCCAGTACTTC	CASSMGQPQETQYF
TRBV20-1	many	TRBJ2-5	TRBD2	TGCAGTGCTCCCACCCGCAGGTCCAGCGGGATACAAGAGACCCAGTACTTC	CSAPTRRSSGIQETQYF
TRBV7-2	many	TRBJ1-1	TRBD1	TGTGCCAGCAGCGAACAGGGGAGGGCCACTGAAGCTTTCTTT	CASSEQGRATEAFF
TRBV11-1	many	TRBJ2-2	.	TGTGCCAGCAGGCCACTAAAGGGAACGAACACCGGGGAGCTGTTTTTT	CASRPLKGTNTGELFF
TRBV7-2	many	TRBJ2-5	.	TGTGCCAGCAGCTTAGTGCGGGGAGAGACCCAGTACTTC	CASSLVRGETQYF
TRBV30	many	TRBJ1-2	.	TGTGCCTGGAGTGAGGGGGTAGAGGGCTACACCTTC	CAWSEGVEGYTF
TRBV29-1	medium-sized	TRBJ2-7	.	TGCAGCGCTAAGTATTGGCGACACGAAACCTACGAGCAGTACTTC	CSAKYWRHETYEQYF
TRBV29-1	.	TRBJ2-5	TRBD2	TGCAGCGTTGATGAGGCGGGAGGGGAGACCCAGTACTTC	CSVDEAGGETQYF
TRBV3-1	few	TRBJ2-5	.	TGTGCCAGCAGCCACCCCGGAGGGTTAGAGACCCAGTACTTC	CASSHPGGLETQYF
TRBV6-5	many	TRBJ1-1	.	TGTGCCAGCAGTCAGACCCAGGGAAAAGCTTTCTTT	CASSQTQGKAFF
TRBV27	many	TRBJ1-1	.	TGTGCCAGCGGACCGGCAGGGTTGAACACTGAAGCTTTCTTT	CASGPAGLNTEAFF
TRBV11-1	.	TRBJ2-5	TRBD2	TGTGCCAGCAGCTTATTGAGTAGCGGGAGTCTGGAGACCCAGTACTTC	CASSLLSSGSLETQYF
TRBV2	few	TRBJ2-7	.	TGTGCCAGCAGTGATCCCCTGCGGGGTTGGTACGAGCAGTACTTC	CASSDPLRGWYEQYF
TRBV15	.	TRBJ2-7	.	TGTGCCACCAGCAGGCCGCGGGCTTACGAGCAGTACTTC	CATSRPRAYEQYF
TRBV28	.	TRBJ2-7	.	TGTGCCAGCAGTTCCGGGAGCGGGTCCTACGAGCAGTACTTC	CASSSGSGSYEQYF
TRBV7-3	.	TRBJ2-5	TRBD1	TGTGCCAGCAGCCCGGGGACAGGAATGATAGAGACCCAGTACTTC	CASSPGTGMIETQYF
TRBV5-1	many	TRBJ2-7	TRBD1	TGCGCCAGCAGCTTAGACAGGGGAGCCGAGCAGTACTTC	CASSLDRGAEQYF
TRBV7-9	few	TRBJ2-6	.	TGTGCCAGCAGCTTAAGTGTCTCCGGGGCCAACGTCCTGACTTTC	CASSLSVSGANVLTF
TRBV20-1	many	TRBJ2-5	TRBD2	TGCAGTGCTACGGGGGGAGACCAAGAGACCCAGTACTTC	CSATGGDQETQYF
TRBV6-1	many	TRBJ2-2	TRBD2	TGTGCCAGCAGTACCAGCGGGGGGATAACCGGGGAGCTGTTTTTT	CASSTSGGITGELFF
TRBV2	many	TRBJ2-2	.	TGTGCCAGCAGTGCAGGGGCCGGGGAGCTGTTTTTT	CASSAGAGELFF
TRBV6-1	few	TRBJ2-7	.	TGTGCCAGCACACGCAGGGAACTCTACGAGCAGTACTTC	CASTRRELYEQYF
TRBV6-1	many	TRBJ2-2	.	TGTGCCAGCAGCCCCATCACCGGGGAGCTGTTTTTT	CASSPITGELFF
TRBV12-3/TRBV12-4	many	TRBJ2-7	.	TGTGCCAGCAGTTCCTACTACGAGCAGTACTTC	CASSSYYEQYF
TRBV12-3/TRBV12-4	many	TRBJ2-5	TRBD1	TGTGCCAGCAGTCCGCAGGGGGCCCAAGAGACCCAGTACTTC	CASSPQGAQETQYF
TRBV4-2	few	TRBJ2-7	.	TGTGCCAGCAGCTCCTCGGGGGCCTTCCCCTACGAGCAGTACTTC	CASSSSGAFPYEQYF
TRBV11-2	many	TRBJ1-5	.	TGTGCCAGCAGCAGCGTCAGGGACGGGCAGCCCCAGCATTTT	CASSSVRDGQPQHF
TRBV10-3	many	TRBJ2-5	.	TGTGCCATCAGTCAAAACAGGGACCAAGAGACCCAGTACTTC	CAISQNRDQETQYF
TRBV9	many	TRBJ2-7	.	TGTGCCAGCAGCGTCGGTTCCAGTAATTACGAGCAGTACTTC	CASSVGSSNYEQYF
TRBV6-5	many	TRBJ1-1	TRBD1	TGTGCCAGCAGTTATCAGCAGGGGGAGGCTATGAACACTGAAGCTTTCTTT	CASSYQQGEAMNTEAFF
TRBV6-2/TRBV6-3	many	TRBJ1-2	.	TGTGCCAGTTCCAGCATCACCACGATCTATGGCTACACCTTC	CASSSITTIYGYTF
TRBV12-3/TRBV12-4	many	TRBJ2-5	.	TGTGCCAGCAGCCGTGGGGTCTCCCAAGAGACCCAGTACTTC	CASSRGVSQETQYF
TRBV3-1	.	TRBJ1-2	TRBD1	TGTGCCAGCAGCACGATGACAGGGGGCTATGGCTACACCTTC	CASSTMTGGYGYTF
TRBV6-1	few	TRBJ1-5	.	TGTGCCAGCAGTGGAAACAGGGTGGTCAATCAGCCCCAGCATTTT	CASSGNRVVNQPQHF
TRBV3-2	many	TRBJ1-2	.	TGTGCCAGCAGCCAAGATGTTTCGGACGCCTCTGGCTACACCTTC	CASSQDVSDASGYTF
TRBV12-3/TRBV12-4	many	TRBJ1-2	.	TGTGCCAGCAGTTTGAGGGGCCCTGGGTATGGCTACACCTTC	CASSLRGPGYGYTF
TRBV18	few	TRBJ2-2	.	TGTGCCAGCTCACCACAAAAGATTGCGAACACCGGGGAGCTGTTTTTT	CASSPQKIANTGELFF
TRBV24-1	.	TRBJ2-5	TRBD1	TGTGCCACCAGTGATTTGAATGGACAGGACGAAGAGACCCAGTACTTC	CATSDLNGQDEETQYF
TRBV6-1	many	TRBJ2-2	.	TGTGCCAGCGGCGCGGTCGGGGGGAACACCGGGGAGCTGTTTTTT	CASGAVGGNTGELFF
TRBV27	.	TRBJ1-6	.	TGTGCCAGCAAGGGTATTAATTCACCCCTCCACTTT	CASKGINSPLHF
TRBV4-3	many	TRBJ1-2	.	TGCGCCAGCAGCCAAGGGGGACGGGGAAACTATGGCTACACCTTC	CASSQGGRGNYGYTF
TRBV6-1	many	TRBJ2-7	TRBD2	TGTGCCAGCAGTGAATTCTCTAGCGGGGGGAACTACGGTAGAAGAGAGCAGTACTTC	CASSEFSSGGNYGRREQYF
TRBV12-3/TRBV12-4	many	TRBJ2-5	TRBD2	TGTGCCAGTACGGTAGCGGGGAGTGAGACCCAGTACTTC	CASTVAGSETQYF
TRBV30	.	TRBJ2-5	.	TGTGCCTGGGACCACGGACCTCTGAGGTGGGAGACCCAGTACTTC	CAWDHGPLRWETQYF
TRBV27	few	TRBJ2-4	.	TGTGCCAGCGCGACAGGACCTCTAGCCAAAAACATTCAGTACTTC	CASATGPLAKNIQYF
TRBV28	.	TRBJ2-5	.	TGTGCCAGCAGTTTATATAGATATGAGACCCAGTACTTC	CASSLYRYETQYF